These 7 T cell receptor beta chains were all obtained from the same sample, sequenced in a study of blood T cell repertoires in COVID-19. The repertoire was sequenced with immunoSEQ multiplex PCR; TCRdb's copy has only in-frame clones and lacks some. This table holds 300,000 to 350,000 clones, about 90% found once. The sequencing input was peripheral blood. These receptors all stem from a woman in her fifties or sixties with COVID-19, enrolled during active disease.

This clone appeared a single time. The chain carries TRBV19 and TRBJ1-5; D perhaps matches TRBD1 (6 bases). This CDR3 comprises 14 residues. Trimming took 10 bases from V and 1 from J, leaving 14 bases between them. Germline-derived CDR1 and CDR2 are LNHDA and SQIVND (reference sequence). The CDR3 region is CATEDRLSNQPQHF. The CDR3 DNA reads as TGTGCCACAGAGGACAGACTGAGCAATCAGCCCCAGCATTTT.

The V and J genes are TRBV30 and TRBJ1-6; D remains unclear. CDR1 and CDR2 from the germline V gene are GTSNPN and SVGIG (reference sequence). V was pared by 2 bases and J by 9 bases, with 17 bases between. This CDR3 is built from 15 residues. Here the CDR3 DNA reads TGTGCCTGGAGTATACCCTGGAGTGTCAGTTCACCCCTCCACTTT. This translates into CAWSIPWSVSSPLHF.

The V and J genes are TRBV6-5 and TRBJ2-3, with 8 bases fitting TRBD1. Germline V gene lookup returns CDR1 MNHEY and CDR2 SVGAGI. V shed 6 bases, J shed 8 bases, and the junction held 7 bases outside the gene matches. This CDR3 comprises 13 residues. The DNA of the CDR3 is TGTGCCAGCAGCACGACACAGGGGGGTACGCAGTATTTT. Translation: CASSTTQGGTQYF.

The chain employs TRBV6-5 and TRBJ1-2; TRBD1 matches 8 bases. In germline, CDR1 is MNHEY, CDR2 SVGAGI. Unmatched junction bases numbered 4, after V lost 0 bases and J lost 1 base. The CDR3 totals 16 residues. CDR3 in DNA: TGTGCCAGCAGTTACTCGGCAGACAGGGGTAACTATGGCTACACCTTC. It yields the protein CASSYSADRGNYGYTF.

The rearrangement uses TRBV24-1 and TRBJ1-2, with TRBD1 matching 7 bases. J gave up 4 bases and V 2 bases, and 12 bases lay outside the gene matches. Germline V CDR1 and CDR2: KGHDR, SFDVKD. CDR3 length: 17 residues. CDR3 DNA sequence: TGTGCCACCAGTGATTCGTCGGGACAGCAAAACCTCTATGGCTACACCTTC. It encodes CATSDSSGQQNLYGYTF.

The V and J genes are TRBV20-1 and TRBJ2-7; the match to TRBD2 covers 8 bases. CDR1 and CDR2 (germline): DFQATT, SNEGSKA (reference sequence). V lost 6 bases to trimming and J lost 7 bases; unmatched junction nucleotides: 5. There are 11 residues in the CDR3. CDR3 bases: TGCAGTGCCCCGGGACTAGTAGAGCAGTACTTC. As protein: CSAPGLVEQYF.

V and J are TRBV30 and TRBJ1-2; 8 bases fit TRBD1. The trim removed 3 bases at V and 7 bases at J, leaving 4 bases unmatched. Germline CDR1 and CDR2: GTSNPN and SVGIG (reference sequence). This CDR3 has 12 amino acids. The CDR3 DNA is TGTGCCTGGAGAGGGACAGGCCGTGGCTACACCTTC. Its translation is CAWRGTGRGYTF.